This TCR beta chain was profiled in a study of blood T cell repertoires in COVID-19. Study as a whole: Some COVID-19 samples were acute and others convalescent; all came from the United States, Italy and Spain.

Trimming took 2 bases from V and 1 from J, leaving 8 bases between them. CDR1 and CDR2 from the germline V gene are MNHEY and SVGEGT. The CDR3 is made up of 14 amino acids. Authors' processing steps: Amplification from reference gene primers served as the basis for estimated nucleated cell counts. The assay was immunoSEQ multiplex PCR, and TCRdb's table has in-frame clones only and misses some. V and J calls and clone size follow that table, whereas D and trimming were derived from the DNA. The sample consists of about 200,000 clones, around 80% of them appearing once. Sequencing used peripheral blood. This TCR was sampled from a man aged 45 to 65 with active or convalescent COVID-19. This chain links TRBV6-2 or TRBV6-3 with TRBJ1-1; tentative D call: TRBD1 (5 bases). The CDR3 nucleotides read TGTGCCAGCAGTTACCACGACAGGAACACTGAAGCTTTCTTT. Translating it yields CASSYHDRNTEAFF.